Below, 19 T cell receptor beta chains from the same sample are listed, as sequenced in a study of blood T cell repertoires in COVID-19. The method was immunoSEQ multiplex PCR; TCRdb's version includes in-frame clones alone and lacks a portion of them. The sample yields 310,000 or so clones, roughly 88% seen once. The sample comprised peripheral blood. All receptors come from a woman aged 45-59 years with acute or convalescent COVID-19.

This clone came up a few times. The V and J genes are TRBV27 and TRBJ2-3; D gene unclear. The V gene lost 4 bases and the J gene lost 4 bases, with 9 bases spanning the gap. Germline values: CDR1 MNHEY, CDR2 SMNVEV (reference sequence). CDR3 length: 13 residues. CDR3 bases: TGTGCCAGCAGTTCGACCCTAGCAGATACGCAGTATTTT. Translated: CASSSTLADTQYF.

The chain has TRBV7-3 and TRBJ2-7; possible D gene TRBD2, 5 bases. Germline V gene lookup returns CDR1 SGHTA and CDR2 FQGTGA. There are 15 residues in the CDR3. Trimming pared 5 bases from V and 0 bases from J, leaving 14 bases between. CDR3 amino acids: CASSPGVLSSYEQYF. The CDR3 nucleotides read TGTGCCAGCAGCCCCGGGGTTCTGAGCTCCTACGAGCAGTACTTC.

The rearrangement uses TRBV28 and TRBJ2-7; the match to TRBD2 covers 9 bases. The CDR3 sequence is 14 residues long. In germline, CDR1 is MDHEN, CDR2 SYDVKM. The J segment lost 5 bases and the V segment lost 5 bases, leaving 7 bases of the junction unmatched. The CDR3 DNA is TGTGCCAGCAGTGCCGGGACTAGCAGACACGAGCAGTACTTC. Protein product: CASSAGTSRHEQYF.

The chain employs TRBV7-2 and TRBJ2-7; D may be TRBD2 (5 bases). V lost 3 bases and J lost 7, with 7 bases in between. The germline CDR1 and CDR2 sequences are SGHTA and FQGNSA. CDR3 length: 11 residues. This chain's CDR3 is CASSFPGEQYF. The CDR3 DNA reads TGTGCCAGCAGCTTTCCGGGAGAGCAGTACTTC.

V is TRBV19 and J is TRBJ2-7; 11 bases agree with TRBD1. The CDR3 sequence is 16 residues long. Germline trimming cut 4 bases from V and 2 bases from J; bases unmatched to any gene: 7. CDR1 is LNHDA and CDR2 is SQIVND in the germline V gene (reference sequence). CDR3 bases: TGTGCCAGTAGTACCAGGACAGGGGGCGGCCCCTACGAGCAGTACTTC. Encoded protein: CASSTRTGGGPYEQYF.

The CDR3 nucleotides are TGTGCCAGCACCCTCACGTTTGCAGGAAATTCACCCCTCCACTTT. Encoded protein: CASTLTFAGNSPLHF. The chain is built from TRBV5-5 and TRBJ1-6; D uncertain. Trimming shortened V by 6 bases and J by 7 bases, and 17 bases separated the two germline ends. This CDR3 has 15 amino acids. Per germline, CDR1 SGHKS and CDR2 YYEKEE (reference sequence).

CDR3 nucleotides: TGTGCCAGCAGCCTCCGGGACAGGGGAAACAATGAGCAGTTCTTC. Its protein is CASSLRDRGNNEQFF. This sequence joins TRBV7-9 and TRBJ2-1, with 10 bases identical to TRBD1. CDR1 and CDR2 (germline): SEHNR, FQNEAQ (reference sequence). V lost 5 bases, J lost 5 bases, and 6 bases stayed unmatched. The CDR3 consists of 15 residues.

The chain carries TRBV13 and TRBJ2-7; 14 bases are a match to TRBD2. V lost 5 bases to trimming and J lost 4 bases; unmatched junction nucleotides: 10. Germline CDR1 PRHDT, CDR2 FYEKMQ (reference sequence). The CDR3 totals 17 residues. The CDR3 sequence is CASSPLPGTSGSYEQYF. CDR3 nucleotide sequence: TGTGCCAGCAGCCCCCTCCCCGGGACTAGCGGGAGTTACGAGCAGTACTTC.

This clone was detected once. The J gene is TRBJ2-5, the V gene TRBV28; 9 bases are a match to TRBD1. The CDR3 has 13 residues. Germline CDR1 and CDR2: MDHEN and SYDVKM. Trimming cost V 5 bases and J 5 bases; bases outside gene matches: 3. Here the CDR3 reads CASSPTGGETQYF. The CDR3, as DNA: TGTGCCAGCAGTCCGACAGGGGGGGAGACCCAGTACTTC.

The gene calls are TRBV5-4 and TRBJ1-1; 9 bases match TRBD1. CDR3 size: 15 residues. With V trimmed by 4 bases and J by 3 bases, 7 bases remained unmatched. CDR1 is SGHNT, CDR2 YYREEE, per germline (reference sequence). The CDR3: CASSLGTGMYTEAFF. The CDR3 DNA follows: TGTGCCAGCAGCCTAGGGACAGGGATGTACACTGAAGCTTTCTTT.

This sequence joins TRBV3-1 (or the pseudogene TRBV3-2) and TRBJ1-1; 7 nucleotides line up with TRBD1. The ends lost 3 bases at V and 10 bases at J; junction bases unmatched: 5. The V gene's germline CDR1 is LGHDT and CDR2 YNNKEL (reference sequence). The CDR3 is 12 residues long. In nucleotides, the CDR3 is TGTGCCAGCAGCCAGTACAGGGGAGGAGCTTTCTTT. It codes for CASSQYRGGAFF.

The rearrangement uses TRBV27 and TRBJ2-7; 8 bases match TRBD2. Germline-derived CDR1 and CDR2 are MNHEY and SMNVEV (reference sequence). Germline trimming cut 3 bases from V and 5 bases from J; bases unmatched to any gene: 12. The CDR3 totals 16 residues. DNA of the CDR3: TGTGCCAGCAGTTTGGACCCGGGACTAGTAACCCACGAGCAGTACTTC. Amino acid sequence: CASSLDPGLVTHEQYF.

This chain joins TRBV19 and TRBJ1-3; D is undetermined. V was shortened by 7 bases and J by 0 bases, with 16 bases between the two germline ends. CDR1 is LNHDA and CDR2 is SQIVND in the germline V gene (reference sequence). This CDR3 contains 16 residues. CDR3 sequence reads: CASTPPGLNSGNTIYF. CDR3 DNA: TGTGCCAGTACCCCTCCAGGACTCAACTCTGGAAACACCATATATTTT.

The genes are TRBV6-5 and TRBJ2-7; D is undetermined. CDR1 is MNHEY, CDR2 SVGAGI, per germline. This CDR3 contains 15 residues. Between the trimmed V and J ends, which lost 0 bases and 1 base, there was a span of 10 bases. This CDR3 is CASSYSWAKSYEQYF. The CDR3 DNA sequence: TGTGCCAGCAGTTACTCCTGGGCAAAGTCCTACGAGCAGTACTTC.

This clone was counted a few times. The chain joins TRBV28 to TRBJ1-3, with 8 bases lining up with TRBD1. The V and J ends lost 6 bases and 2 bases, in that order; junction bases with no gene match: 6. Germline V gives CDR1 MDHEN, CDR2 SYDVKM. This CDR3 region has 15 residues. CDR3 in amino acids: CASSQLQGAGNTIYF. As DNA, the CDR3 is TGTGCCAGCAGCCAACTACAGGGGGCTGGAAACACCATATATTTT.

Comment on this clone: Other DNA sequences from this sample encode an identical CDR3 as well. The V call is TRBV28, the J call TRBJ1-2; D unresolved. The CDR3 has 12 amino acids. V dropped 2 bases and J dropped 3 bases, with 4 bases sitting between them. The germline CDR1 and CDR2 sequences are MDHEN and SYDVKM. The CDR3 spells CASSLRDYGYTF. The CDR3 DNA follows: TGTGCCAGCAGTTTACGTGACTATGGCTACACCTTC.

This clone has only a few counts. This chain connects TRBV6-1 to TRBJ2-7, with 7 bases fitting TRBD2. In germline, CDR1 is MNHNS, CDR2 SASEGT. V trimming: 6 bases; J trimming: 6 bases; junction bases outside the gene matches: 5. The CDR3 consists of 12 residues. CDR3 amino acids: CASRTSQTEQYF. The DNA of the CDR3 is TGTGCCAGCAGGACTAGCCAGACCGAGCAGTACTTC.

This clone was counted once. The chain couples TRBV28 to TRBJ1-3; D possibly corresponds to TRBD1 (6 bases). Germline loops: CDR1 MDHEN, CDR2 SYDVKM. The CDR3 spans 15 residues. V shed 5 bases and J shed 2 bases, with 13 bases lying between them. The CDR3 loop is CASSGGARTGNTIYF. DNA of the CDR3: TGTGCCAGCAGTGGGGGGGCGCGGACTGGAAACACCATATATTTT. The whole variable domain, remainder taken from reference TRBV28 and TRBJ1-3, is DVKVTQSSRYLVKRTGEKVFLECVQDMDHENMFWYRQDPGLGLRLIYFSYDVKMKEKGDIPEGYSVSREKKERFSLILESASTNQTSMYLCASSGGARTGNTIYFGEGSWLTVV.

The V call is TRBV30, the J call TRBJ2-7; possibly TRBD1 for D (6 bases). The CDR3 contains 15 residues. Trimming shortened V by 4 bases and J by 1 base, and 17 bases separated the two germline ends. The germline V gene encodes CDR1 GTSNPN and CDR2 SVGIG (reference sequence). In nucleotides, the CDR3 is TGTGCCTGGAATAGGGGACACAGTCAGTCCTACGAGCAGTACTTC. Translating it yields CAWNRGHSQSYEQYF.